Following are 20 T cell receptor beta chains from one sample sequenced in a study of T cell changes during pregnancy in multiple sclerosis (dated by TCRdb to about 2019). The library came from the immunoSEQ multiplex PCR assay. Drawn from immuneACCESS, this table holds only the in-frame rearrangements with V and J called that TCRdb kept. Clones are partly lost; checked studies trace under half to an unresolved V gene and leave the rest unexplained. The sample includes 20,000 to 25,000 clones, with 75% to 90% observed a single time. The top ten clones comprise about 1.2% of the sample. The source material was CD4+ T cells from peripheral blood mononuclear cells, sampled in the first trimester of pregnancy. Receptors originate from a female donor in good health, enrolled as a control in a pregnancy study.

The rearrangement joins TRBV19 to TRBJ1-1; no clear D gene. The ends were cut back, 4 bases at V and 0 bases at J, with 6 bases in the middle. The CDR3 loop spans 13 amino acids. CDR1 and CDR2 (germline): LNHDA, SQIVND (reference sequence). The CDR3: CASSKSMNTEAFF. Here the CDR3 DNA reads TGTGCCAGTAGTAAATCAATGAACACTGAAGCTTTCTTT.

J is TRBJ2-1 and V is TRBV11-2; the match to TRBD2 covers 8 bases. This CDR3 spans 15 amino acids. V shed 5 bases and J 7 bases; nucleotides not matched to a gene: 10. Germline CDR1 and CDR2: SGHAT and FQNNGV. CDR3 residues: CASSDTRGRRNEQFF. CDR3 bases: TGTGCCAGCAGCGATACTCGCGGGAGGCGGAATGAGCAGTTCTTC.

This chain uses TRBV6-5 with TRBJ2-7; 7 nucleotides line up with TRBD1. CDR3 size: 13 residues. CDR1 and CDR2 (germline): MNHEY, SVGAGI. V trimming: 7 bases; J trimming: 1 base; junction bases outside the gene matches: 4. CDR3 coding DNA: TGTGCCAGCACCGCGACAGGGTCCTACGAGCAGTACTTC. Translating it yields CASTATGSYEQYF.

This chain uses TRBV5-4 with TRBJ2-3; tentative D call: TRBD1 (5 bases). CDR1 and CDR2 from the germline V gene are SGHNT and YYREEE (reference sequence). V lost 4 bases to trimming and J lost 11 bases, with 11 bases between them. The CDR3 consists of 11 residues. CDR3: CASSDRSEQYF. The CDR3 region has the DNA TGTGCCAGCAGCGACAGATCAGAGCAGTATTTT.

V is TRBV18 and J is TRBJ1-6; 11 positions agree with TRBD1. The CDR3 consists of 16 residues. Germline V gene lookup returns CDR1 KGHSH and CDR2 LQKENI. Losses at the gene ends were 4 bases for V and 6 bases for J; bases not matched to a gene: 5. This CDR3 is CASSRDGQGANSPLHF. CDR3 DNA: TGTGCCAGCTCACGAGATGGACAGGGGGCTAATTCACCCCTCCACTTT.

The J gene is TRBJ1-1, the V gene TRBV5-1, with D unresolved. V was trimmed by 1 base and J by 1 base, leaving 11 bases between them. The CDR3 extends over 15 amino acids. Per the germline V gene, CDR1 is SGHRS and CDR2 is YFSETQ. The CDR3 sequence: CASSLSLSPNTEAFF. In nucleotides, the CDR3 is TGCGCCAGCAGCTTGTCTCTGTCCCCGAACACTGAAGCTTTCTTT.

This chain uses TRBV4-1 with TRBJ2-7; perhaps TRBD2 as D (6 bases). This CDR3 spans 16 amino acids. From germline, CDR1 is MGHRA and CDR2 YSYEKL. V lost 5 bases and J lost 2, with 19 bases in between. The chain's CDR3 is CASSYQQTRATYEQYF. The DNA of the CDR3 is TGCGCCAGCAGCTATCAACAGACTAGGGCGACCTACGAGCAGTACTTC.

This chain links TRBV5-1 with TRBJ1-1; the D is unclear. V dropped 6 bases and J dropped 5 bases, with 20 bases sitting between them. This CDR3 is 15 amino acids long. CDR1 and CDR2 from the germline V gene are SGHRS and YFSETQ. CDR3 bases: TGCGCCAGCACCCTTGGTGGCCGCCCGGGAACTGAAGCTTTCTTT. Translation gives CASTLGGRPGTEAFF.

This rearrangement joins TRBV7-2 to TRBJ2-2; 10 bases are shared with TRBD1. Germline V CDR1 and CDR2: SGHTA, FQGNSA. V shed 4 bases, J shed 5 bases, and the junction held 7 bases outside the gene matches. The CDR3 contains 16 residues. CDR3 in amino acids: CASSSPTGGLTGELFF. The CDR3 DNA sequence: TGTGCCAGCAGCTCTCCGACAGGGGGCTTGACCGGGGAGCTGTTTTTT.

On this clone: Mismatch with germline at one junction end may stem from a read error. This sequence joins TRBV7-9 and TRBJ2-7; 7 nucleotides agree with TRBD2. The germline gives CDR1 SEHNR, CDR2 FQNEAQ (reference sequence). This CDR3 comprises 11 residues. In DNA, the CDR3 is TGTGCCAGCAGCTTATACAGCGGGGAGGGCTTC. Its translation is CASSLYSGEGF.

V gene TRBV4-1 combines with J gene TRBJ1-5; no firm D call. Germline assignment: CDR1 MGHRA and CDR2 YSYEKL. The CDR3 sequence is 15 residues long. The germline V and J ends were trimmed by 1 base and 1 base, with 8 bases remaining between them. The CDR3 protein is CASSQVSGSNQPQHF. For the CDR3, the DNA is TGCGCCAGCAGCCAAGTGTCAGGCAGCAATCAGCCCCAGCATTTT.

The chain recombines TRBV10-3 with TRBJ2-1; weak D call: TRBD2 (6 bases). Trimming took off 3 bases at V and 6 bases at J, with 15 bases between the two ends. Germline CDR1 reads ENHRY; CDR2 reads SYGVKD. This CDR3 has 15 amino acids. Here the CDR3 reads CAISDLGGRGNEQFF. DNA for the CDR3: TGTGCCATCAGTGACCTAGGTGGGCGGGGCAATGAGCAGTTCTTC.

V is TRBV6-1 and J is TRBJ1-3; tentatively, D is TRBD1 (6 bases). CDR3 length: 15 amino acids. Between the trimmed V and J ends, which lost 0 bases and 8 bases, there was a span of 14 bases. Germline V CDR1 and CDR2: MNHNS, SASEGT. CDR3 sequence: CASSEAQSGGHTIYF. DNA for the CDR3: TGTGCCAGCAGTGAAGCGCAGTCCGGGGGGCACACCATATATTTT.

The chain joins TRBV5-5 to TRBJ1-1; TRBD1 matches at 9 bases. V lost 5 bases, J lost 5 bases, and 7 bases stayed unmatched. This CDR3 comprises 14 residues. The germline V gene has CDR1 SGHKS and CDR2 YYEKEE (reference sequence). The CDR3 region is CASSPDRGFTEAFF. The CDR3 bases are TGTGCCAGCAGTCCTGACAGGGGGTTTACTGAAGCTTTCTTT. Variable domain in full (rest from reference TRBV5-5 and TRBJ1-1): DAGVTQSPTHLIKTRGQQVTLRCSPISGHKSVSWYQQVLGQGPQFIFQYYEKEERGRGNFPDRFSARQFPNYSSELNVNALLLGDSALYLCASSPDRGFTEAFFGQGTRLTVV.

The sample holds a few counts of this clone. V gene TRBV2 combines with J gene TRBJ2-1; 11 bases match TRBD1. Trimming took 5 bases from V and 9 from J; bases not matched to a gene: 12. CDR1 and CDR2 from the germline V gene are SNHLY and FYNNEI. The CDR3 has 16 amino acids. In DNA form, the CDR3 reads TGTGCCAGCAGTTCCACCGGGACAGGGGGTTGGGGTGAGCAGTTCTTC. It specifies CASSSTGTGGWGEQFF.

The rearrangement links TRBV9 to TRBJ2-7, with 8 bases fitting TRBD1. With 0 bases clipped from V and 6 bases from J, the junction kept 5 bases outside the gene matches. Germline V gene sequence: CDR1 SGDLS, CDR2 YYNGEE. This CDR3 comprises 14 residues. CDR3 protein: CASSVGQGAFEQYF. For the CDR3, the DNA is TGTGCCAGCAGCGTAGGGCAGGGGGCCTTCGAGCAGTACTTC.

In DNA form, the CDR3 reads TGTGCCAGCACCCGGGGGGGGATCTATGGCTACACCTTC. Translating gives CASTRGGIYGYTF. The chain is built from TRBV6-5 and TRBJ1-2; possibly TRBD1 for D (5 bases). The CDR3 is 13 amino acids. V was cut by 7 bases and J by 4 bases, with 13 bases left in between. CDR1 and CDR2 from the germline V gene are MNHEY and SVGAGI.

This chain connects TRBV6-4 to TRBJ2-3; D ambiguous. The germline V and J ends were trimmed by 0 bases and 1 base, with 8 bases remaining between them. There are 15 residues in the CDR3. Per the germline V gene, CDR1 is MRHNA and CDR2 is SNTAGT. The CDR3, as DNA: TGTGCCAGCAGTGACTCGTCTACCGGCACAGATACGCAGTATTTT. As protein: CASSDSSTGTDTQYF.

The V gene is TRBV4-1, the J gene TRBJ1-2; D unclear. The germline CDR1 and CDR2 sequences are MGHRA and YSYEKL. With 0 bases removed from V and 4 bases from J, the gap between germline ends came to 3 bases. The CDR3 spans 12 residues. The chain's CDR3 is CASSQDRYGYTF. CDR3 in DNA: TGCGCCAGCAGCCAAGATCGCTATGGCTACACCTTC.

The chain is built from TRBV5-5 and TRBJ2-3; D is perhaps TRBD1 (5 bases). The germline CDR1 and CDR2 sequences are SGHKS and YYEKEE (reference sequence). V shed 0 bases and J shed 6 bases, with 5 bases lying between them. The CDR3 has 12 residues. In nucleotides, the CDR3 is TGTGCCAGCAGCTTGGGACAGGATACGCAGTATTTT. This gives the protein CASSLGQDTQYF.